Listed here are 9 T cell receptor beta chains from one sample, sequenced in a study of tumor and adjacent non-tumor tissue in lung cancer. RNA was extracted from bulk tissue without any cell sorting. Distant lung tissue was collected more than 3 cm away from the tumor edge. The library came from three nested PCR rounds adapted from ARM-PCR protocols. Using its own MiXCR run on the multiplex PCR reads, TCRdb lists one record per CDR3 protein. The sample lists roughly 75,000 distinct CDR3 sequences, approximately 80% occurring once. What was sequenced was distant non-tumor lung tissue. The source of these receptors is a man aged 60-69 years with non-small cell lung cancer.

Regarding this clonotype: One end of the junction varies from germline; a read error may be responsible. V is TRBV4-2 and J is TRBJ1-6; no firm D call. The CDR3 totals 14 residues. Germline CDR1 is LGHNA and CDR2 is YNFKEQ. DNA for the CDR3: TGTGCCAGCACCTTTCGGGAATATAATTCACCCCCCCACTTT. Translating gives CASTFREYNSPPHF.

This rearrangement joins TRBV12-3 or TRBV12-4 to TRBJ1-1; no definite D call. V lost 6 bases, J lost 4 bases, and 12 bases lay in between. This CDR3 has 13 residues. The DNA for the CDR3 is TGTGCCAGCAGACAAGACGAGAGCACTGAAGCTTTCTTT. The encoded protein is CASRQDESTEAFF.

A word on this clonotype: A junction boundary mismatches the germline segment, possibly from a read error. This chain connects TRBV6-5 to TRBJ2-7; 9 bases agree with TRBD2. The J call is in doubt because the DNA end fits TRBJ2-1 better. From germline, CDR1 is MNHEY and CDR2 SVGAGI. The CDR3 totals 16 residues. The CDR3 DNA reads as TGTGCCAGTAGTTACTCGTCTAGCGGGGTCACCTACGAGCAGTTCTTC. The encoded protein is CASSYSSSGVTYEQFF.

Concerning this clonotype: The germline gene is not matched at one end of the junction; a read error may be the cause. This rearrangement joins TRBV5-1 to TRBJ1-4, with TRBD1 matching over 8 bases. This CDR3 contains 17 residues. The germline gives CDR1 SGHRS, CDR2 YFSETQ. CDR3 sequence: CARSLDSGTGGGEKLFF. The CDR3 DNA is TGCGCCAGAAGCTTGGATTCCGGAACAGGGGGAGGTGAAAAACTGTTTTTT. The complete variable domain, with remaining parts taken from reference TRBV5-1 and TRBJ1-4, reads KAGVTQTPRYLIKTRGQQVTLSCSPISGHRSVSWYQQTPGQGLQFLFEYFSETQRNKGNFPGRFSGRQFSNSRSEMNVSTLELGDSALYLCARSLDSGTGGGEKLFFGSGTQLSVL.

In this sample, this clonotype turned up a few times. The chain recombines TRBV11-2 with TRBJ1-2, with D tentatively TRBD1 (5 bases). CDR1 and CDR2 from the germline V gene are SGHAT and FQNNGV. This CDR3 contains 14 residues. Trimming cost V 0 bases and J 1 base, with 6 bases left between them. CDR3 sequence: CASSLEGVNYGYTF. CDR3 nucleotide sequence: TGTGCCAGCAGCTTAGAAGGGGTTAACTATGGCTACACCTTC.

To note about this clonotype: The junction departs from germline at one end; a sequencing error may be responsible. The chain carries TRBV11-2 and TRBJ1-1; no clear D. Germline CDR1 and CDR2: SGHAT and FQNNGV. CDR3 size: 13 residues. CDR3 residues: CASSFRGYTEVFF. CDR3 nucleotides: TGTGCCAGCAGCTTCCGGGGTTATACTGAAGTTTTCTTT.

V and J are TRBV4-3 and TRBJ2-1, with D possibly matching TRBD2 (6 bases). V lost 4 bases to trimming and J lost 8 bases, with 15 bases between them. The length of the CDR3 is 14 residues. Germline V gene data show CDR1 as LGHNA and CDR2 as YSLEER. As DNA, the CDR3 is TGCGCCAGCAGCCTGGATCGTGCGGGATATGAGCAGTTCTTC. Its translation: CASSLDRAGYEQFF.

This clonotype was seen at least ten times. The CDR3 sequence: CASSPQGVKYNEQFF. The CDR3 bases are TGCGCCAGCAGCCCGCAGGGGGTAAAATACAATGAGCAGTTCTTC. The chain carries TRBV4-3 and TRBJ2-1; TRBD1 matches at 7 bases. The CDR3 is 15 amino acids. The V and J ends lost 4 bases and 4 bases, in that order; junction bases with no gene match: 7. Germline V gene sequence: CDR1 LGHNA, CDR2 YSLEER.

V gene TRBV7-3 combines with J gene TRBJ2-1; 9 positions match TRBD1. Germline CDR1 and CDR2: SGHTA and FQGTGA. The CDR3 length is 14 residues. J lost 8 bases, V lost 6 bases, and 8 bases had no gene match. This CDR3 is CASRPRQGVYEQFF. The CDR3 DNA follows: TGTGCCAGCAGGCCAAGACAGGGGGTGTATGAGCAGTTCTTC.